The 27 T cell receptor beta chains below all came from one sample that was sequenced in a study of T cell responses to AZD1222 COVID-19 vaccine. TCRdb's copy holds only in-frame clones and misses some; the assay was immunoSEQ multiplex PCR. The sample shows approximately 130,000 clones, roughly 93% of them seen only once. Specimen: peripheral blood, collected on day 0 of AZD1222 vaccination. The receptors shown here come from an adult in good health.

The chain recombines TRBV11-2 with TRBJ2-1; 7 bases line up with TRBD2. CDR1 SGHAT and CDR2 FQNNGV come from the germline V gene. The ends lost 1 base at V and 5 bases at J; junction bases unmatched: 5. CDR3 size: 15 residues. The chain's CDR3 is CASSLASGSDNEQFF. In nucleotides, the CDR3 is TGTGCCAGCAGCTTAGCTAGCGGATCGGACAATGAGCAGTTCTTC.

The J gene is TRBJ2-7, the V gene TRBV27; D ambiguous. Germline assignment: CDR1 MNHEY and CDR2 SMNVEV (reference sequence). V dropped 3 bases and J dropped 0 bases, with 9 bases sitting between them. The CDR3 totals 14 residues. The CDR3 region is CASSLVASSYEQYF. DNA of the CDR3: TGTGCCAGCAGTTTGGTGGCAAGCTCCTACGAGCAGTACTTC.

The genes are TRBV19 and TRBJ1-5, with D maybe TRBD1 (5 bases). Trimming shortened V by 10 bases and J by 7 bases, and 26 bases separated the two germline ends. CDR1 is LNHDA, CDR2 SQIVND, per germline (reference sequence). The CDR3 covers 16 residues. CDR3 DNA sequence: TGTGCCACCAAAGAAGTGACGGGGGGACCCCGCCAGCCCCAGCATTTT. Its protein product is CATKEVTGGPRQPQHF.

V gene TRBV9 combines with J gene TRBJ1-3; D is ambiguous. CDR1 is SGDLS, CDR2 YYNGEE, per germline. The CDR3 consists of 11 residues. V lost 4 bases and J lost 3, with 2 bases in between. CDR3 protein: CASSFGNTIYF. DNA for the CDR3: TGTGCCAGCAGCTTTGGAAACACCATATATTTT.

The V gene is TRBV28, the J gene TRBJ1-1; the D is unclear. CDR3 length: 16 amino acids. Per the germline V gene, CDR1 is MDHEN and CDR2 is SYDVKM. Trimming shortened V by 2 bases and J by 1 base, and 14 bases separated the two germline ends. The CDR3 DNA is TGTGCCAGCAGTTTACTGCAGGACGGCTCGAACACTGAAGCTTTCTTT. It translates to CASSLLQDGSNTEAFF.

The J gene is TRBJ2-1, the V gene TRBV11-2; TRBD2 agrees at 10 bases. The trim removed 2 bases at V and 3 bases at J, leaving 7 bases unmatched. The CDR3 covers 17 residues. The germline gives CDR1 SGHAT, CDR2 FQNNGV. CDR3 nucleotide sequence: TGTGCCAGCAGCTTACTGCGGACTAGCGGACTCTACAATGAGCAGTTCTTC. Protein product: CASSLLRTSGLYNEQFF.

CDR3 amino acids: CASSISGISTGELFF. The CDR3 DNA follows: TGTGCCAGTAGTATCTCAGGTATCAGTACCGGGGAGCTGTTTTTT. The genes are TRBV19 and TRBJ2-2; D not resolved. V lost 3 bases to trimming and J lost 5 bases, with 13 bases between them. Germline V CDR1 and CDR2: LNHDA, SQIVND (reference sequence). The CDR3 is 15 amino acids.

The rearrangement links TRBV12-3 or TRBV12-4 to TRBJ2-2; TRBD2 agrees at 7 bases. V was pared by 5 bases and J by 7 bases, with 4 bases of the junction left unmatched. The CDR3 runs to 13 residues. In DNA form, the CDR3 reads TGTGCCAGCAGTGAGGGGAGGGTCGGGGAGCTGTTTTTT. Translated, it gives CASSEGRVGELFF.

The J gene is TRBJ1-1, the V gene TRBV6-5; D unresolved. CDR3 size: 14 residues. Germline CDR1 reads MNHEY; CDR2 reads SVGAGI. V was trimmed by 6 bases and J by 4 bases, leaving 15 bases between them. Here the CDR3 reads CASRAKGRFTEAFF. CDR3 DNA sequence: TGTGCCAGCAGAGCCAAAGGGAGATTCACTGAAGCTTTCTTT.

The chain carries TRBV6-5 and TRBJ2-5; no clear D gene. V lost 0 bases and J lost 1, with 6 bases in between. The CDR3 consists of 14 residues. Germline V CDR1 and CDR2: MNHEY, SVGAGI. This CDR3 reads CASSYSQVQETQYF. The CDR3 DNA reads TGTGCCAGCAGTTACTCGCAAGTCCAAGAGACCCAGTACTTC.

This chain joins TRBV7-3 and TRBJ1-1; D is uncertain. The germline V and J ends were trimmed by 2 bases and 1 base, with 11 bases remaining between them. Germline V gives CDR1 SGHTA, CDR2 FQGTGA. The CDR3 has 15 residues. The CDR3 DNA reads TGTGCCAGCAGCTTATACGGCGGTGGGAACACTGAAGCTTTCTTT. Its translation: CASSLYGGGNTEAFF.

This rearrangement joins TRBV6-1 to TRBJ2-1; 10 bases are shared with TRBD2. The CDR3 length is 15 residues. Looked up from germline, CDR1 is MNHNS and CDR2 is SASEGT. Trimming took 1 base from V and 5 from J; bases not matched to a gene: 2. Here the CDR3 DNA reads TGTGCCAGCAGTGAAGGCACTAGCGGGAACAATGAGCAGTTCTTC. Its protein product is CASSEGTSGNNEQFF.

V is TRBV19 and J is TRBJ1-2; 7 nucleotides match TRBD1. Unmatched junction bases numbered 13, after V lost 6 bases and J lost 0 bases. This CDR3 comprises 17 residues. From germline, CDR1 is LNHDA and CDR2 SQIVND (reference sequence). The CDR3 DNA sequence: TGTGCCAGTAGATACAGGGGAGGAGGGAGTTCTAACTATGGCTACACCTTC. It translates to CASRYRGGGSSNYGYTF.

CDR3 nucleotide sequence: TGCGCCAGCAGCGGGGGGGACAGGGATGACGTGAAACTGTTTTTT. Residues: CASSGGDRDDVKLFF. The chain recombines TRBV5-1 with TRBJ1-4; 9 nucleotides line up with TRBD1. The germline V gene encodes CDR1 SGHRS and CDR2 YFSETQ. Trimming cost V 4 bases and J 11 bases; bases outside gene matches: 12. This CDR3 contains 15 residues.

This chain links TRBV15 with TRBJ2-3, with TRBD2 matching over 8 bases. Germline CDR1 is LNHNV and CDR2 is YYDKDF (reference sequence). This CDR3 has 14 residues. With V trimmed by 9 bases and J by 1 base, 6 bases remained unmatched. CDR3 residues: CATRTTSGTDTQYF. The CDR3 nucleotides read TGTGCCACAAGAACGACTAGCGGCACAGATACGCAGTATTTT.

The rearrangement joins TRBV28 to TRBJ2-1; D unresolved. Trimming took off 5 bases at V and 6 bases at J, with 11 bases between the two ends. This CDR3 is built from 13 residues. CDR1 and CDR2 from the germline V gene are MDHEN and SYDVKM. CDR3 in amino acids: CASSPRPGNEQFF. Here the CDR3 DNA reads TGTGCCAGCAGTCCGCGACCCGGCAATGAGCAGTTCTTC.

V gene TRBV6-1 combines with J gene TRBJ2-7; possibly TRBD2 for D (5 bases). Trimming took off 1 base at V and 4 bases at J, with 23 bases between the two ends. The CDR3 totals 18 residues. The germline CDR1 and CDR2 sequences are MNHNS and SASEGT. This CDR3 reads CASSEVPRGLPPSYEQYF. The CDR3 bases are TGTGCCAGCAGTGAAGTTCCCCGAGGACTGCCGCCCTCTTACGAGCAGTACTTC.

This clone has a single count. Here the CDR3 reads CASSPLPGNNSPLHF. CDR3 bases: TGTGCCAGCTCACCACTCCCAGGCAATAATTCACCCCTCCACTTT. The chain recombines TRBV18 with TRBJ1-6; no definite D call. Between the trimmed V and J ends, which lost 1 base and 5 bases, there was a span of 9 bases. From germline, CDR1 is KGHSH and CDR2 LQKENI. The CDR3 is 15 amino acids.

V and J are TRBV29-1 and TRBJ2-7; 7 nucleotides line up with TRBD1. The CDR3 sequence is 15 residues long. V trimming: 1 base; J trimming: 0 bases; junction bases outside the gene matches: 6. Germline V gene data show CDR1 as SQVTM and CDR2 as ANQGSEA. CDR3 amino acids: CSVEVYRGFSYEQYF. CDR3 nucleotide sequence: TGCAGCGTTGAAGTCTACAGGGGTTTCTCCTACGAGCAGTACTTC.

This clone appeared a single time. The V and J genes are TRBV7-2 and TRBJ2-1, with a tentative D call TRBD2 (6 bases). This CDR3 comprises 14 residues. CDR1 SGHTA and CDR2 FQGNSA come from the germline V gene. V was clipped by 5 bases and J by 9 bases, with 17 bases between them. CDR3 in amino acids: CASSTGTGRSEQFF. The CDR3 nucleotides are TGTGCCAGCAGCACTGGTACGGGGAGGAGTGAGCAGTTCTTC.

The chain carries TRBV4-1 and TRBJ2-1, with 12 bases aligning to TRBD2. In germline, CDR1 is MGHRA, CDR2 YSYEKL. The J segment lost 8 bases and the V segment lost 3 bases, leaving 5 bases of the junction unmatched. This CDR3 is built from 15 residues. The CDR3, as DNA: TGCGCCAGCAGCCAGACTAGCGGGAGAGTCGATGAGCAGTTCTTC. Translation gives CASSQTSGRVDEQFF.

This chain links TRBV18 with TRBJ1-1; 7 bases agree with TRBD1. The CDR3 contains 15 residues. V gave up 1 base and J gave up 0 bases; unmatched junction bases: 2. The germline V gene encodes CDR1 KGHSH and CDR2 LQKENI. The CDR3 region is CASSPRDRMNTEAFF. In DNA form, the CDR3 reads TGTGCCAGCTCACCACGGGACAGAATGAACACTGAAGCTTTCTTT.

This chain connects TRBV18 to TRBJ2-3; D unclear. The CDR3 length is 13 residues. Trimming took 10 bases from V and 5 from J, leaving 16 bases between them. The germline gives CDR1 KGHSH, CDR2 LQKENI. The chain's CDR3 is CATPHPNGDTQYF. CDR3 DNA sequence: TGTGCCACCCCCCACCCAAACGGAGATACGCAGTATTTT.

This rearrangement joins TRBV27 to TRBJ1-1; D remains ambiguous. CDR1 MNHEY and CDR2 SMNVEV come from the germline V gene (reference sequence). This CDR3 comprises 13 residues. Trimming removed 1 base at V and 3 bases at J, with 6 bases between. CDR3 protein: CASSLWRYTEAFF. DNA of the CDR3: TGTGCCAGCAGTTTATGGCGGTACACTGAAGCTTTCTTT.

This clone was seen only once. The gene calls are TRBV6-2 or TRBV6-3 and TRBJ2-4; D unclear. CDR3 length: 15 residues. Deletions cut 5 bases from V and 1 base from J, with 12 bases between. The germline gives CDR1 MNHEY, CDR2 SVGEGT. The CDR3 nucleotides are TGTGCCAGCAGTCCAGCCCTGGCGGCCAAAAACATTCAGTACTTC. This sequence encodes CASSPALAAKNIQYF.

The V call is TRBV14, the J call TRBJ2-5; the D gene is possibly TRBD1 (5 bases). There are 15 residues in the CDR3. V shed 0 bases and J shed 5 bases, with 13 bases lying between them. CDR1 is SGHDN and CDR2 is FVKESK in the germline V gene. Here the CDR3 DNA reads TGTGCCAGCAGCCAAGATCAGGGTCGGGCGGAGACCCAGTACTTC. It specifies CASSQDQGRAETQYF.

CDR3 protein: CASSIAFTRHNEQYF. The CDR3 DNA follows: TGTGCCAGTAGTATAGCGTTTACTAGGCACAACGAGCAGTACTTC. The gene calls are TRBV19 and TRBJ2-7, with D maybe TRBD2 (5 bases). The CDR3 sequence is 15 residues long. Trimming shortened V by 1 base and J by 5 bases, and 15 bases separated the two germline ends. CDR1 and CDR2 (germline): LNHDA, SQIVND (reference sequence).